The 24 T cell receptor beta chains below were found in one sample sequenced in a study of blood T cell repertoires in COVID-19. Sequenced by immunoSEQ multiplex PCR; TCRdb stores in-frame clones only, minus some. The table includes fewer than 70,000 clones, 60% to 85% detected once. Sequenced material: peripheral blood. These receptors originate from a human donor in a cohort sampled during active COVID-19.

The rearrangement joins TRBV5-1 to TRBJ1-3; D unclear. The CDR3 has 15 amino acids. Trimming stripped 4 bases from V and 0 bases from J, with 11 bases between. In germline, CDR1 is SGHRS, CDR2 YFSETQ. DNA for the CDR3: TGCGCCAGCAGCCTACAAGGAGGCTCTGGAAACACCATATATTTT. This sequence encodes CASSLQGGSGNTIYF.

This chain uses TRBV18 with TRBJ1-4; D call uncertain. This CDR3 contains 15 residues. Germline assignment: CDR1 KGHSH and CDR2 LQKENI. With 1 base removed from V and 6 bases from J, the gap between germline ends came to 12 bases. For the CDR3, the DNA is TGTGCCAGCTCACCACAGGGCAGCGGGGATGAAAAACTGTTTTTT. It specifies CASSPQGSGDEKLFF. Looking up the rest from reference TRBV18 and TRBJ1-4 gives the full variable domain: NAGVMQNPRHLVRRRGQEARLRCSPMKGHSHVYWYRQLPEEGLKFMVYLQKENIIDESGMPKERFSAEFPKEGPSILRIQQVVRGDSAAYFCASSPQGSGDEKLFFGSGTQLSVL.

The chain recombines TRBV30 with TRBJ2-7; a weak D match, TRBD1 (6 bases). CDR3 size: 14 residues. The V gene's germline CDR1 is GTSNPN and CDR2 SVGIG (reference sequence). The V and J ends lost 1 base and 3 bases respectively, with 13 bases between them. CDR3 nucleotide sequence: TGTGCCTGGAGTGAGACAGGATCTGACTACGAGCAGTACTTC. The encoded protein is CAWSETGSDYEQYF.

Written as DNA, the CDR3 is TGTGCCAGCAGCCCCCCGGCGGATATTGAGGAAGAGACCCAGTACTTC. This sequence encodes CASSPPADIEEETQYF. The V gene is TRBV7-9, the J gene TRBJ2-5; no clear D gene. CDR1 is SEHNR, CDR2 FQNEAQ, per germline (reference sequence). V gave up 5 bases and J gave up 3 bases, with 19 bases separating them. The CDR3 extends over 16 amino acids.

This clone has only one observation. The chain uses TRBV7-9 and TRBJ1-1, with D perhaps matching TRBD1 (6 bases). Trimming removed 5 bases from V and 1 base from J, with 14 bases in between. Germline values: CDR1 SEHNR, CDR2 FQNEAQ (reference sequence). The CDR3 runs 15 residues. CDR3 loop: CASSHRDTPNTEAFF. The CDR3 nucleotides are TGTGCCAGCAGCCACAGGGACACACCGAACACTGAAGCTTTCTTT. Using reference TRBV7-9 and TRBJ1-1 for the parts outside the CDR3, the full variable domain is DTGVSQNPRHKITKRGQNVTFRCDPISEHNRLYWYRQTLGQGPEFLTYFQNEAQLEKSRLLSDRFSAERPKGSFSTLEIQRTEQGDSAMYLCASSHRDTPNTEAFFGQGTRLTVV.

This chain uses TRBV9 with TRBJ2-3, with TRBD2 identical over 12 bases. Trimming cost V 3 bases and J 2 bases; bases outside gene matches: 4. The CDR3 extends over 16 amino acids. Germline loops: CDR1 SGDLS, CDR2 YYNGEE. CDR3 region: CASSALAGGNTDTQYF. CDR3 nucleotides: TGTGCCAGCAGCGCCCTAGCGGGGGGGAACACAGATACGCAGTATTTT.

This clone was picked up a small number of times. The chain employs TRBV15 and TRBJ1-1, with a weak D call TRBD1 (6 bases). This CDR3 comprises 14 residues. CDR1 LNHNV and CDR2 YYDKDF come from the germline V gene (reference sequence). V was cut by 6 bases and J by 4 bases, with 15 bases left in between. The CDR3, as DNA: TGTGCCACCAGTTCAGGGGCGTGGGTCACTGAAGCTTTCTTT. It translates to CATSSGAWVTEAFF.

This rearrangement joins TRBV4-1 to TRBJ2-5; no definite D call. This CDR3 has 13 amino acids. V lost 2 bases and J 4 bases, leaving 8 bases between the germline ends. Germline CDR1 MGHRA, CDR2 YSYEKL. CDR3 in amino acids: CASSQPNSETQYF. The CDR3 DNA sequence: TGCGCCAGCAGCCAACCGAACTCAGAGACCCAGTACTTC.

V gene TRBV5-1 combines with J gene TRBJ1-4; TRBD1 matches 8 bases. V shed 0 bases, J shed 10 bases, and the junction held 5 bases outside the gene matches. Germline V gene data show CDR1 as SGHRS and CDR2 as YFSETQ. The CDR3 is 14 amino acids. This chain's CDR3 is CASSLEGQGRKLFF. As DNA, the CDR3 is TGCGCCAGCAGCTTGGAAGGACAGGGCAGAAAACTGTTTTTT. Full variable domain (remainder filled in from reference TRBV5-1 and TRBJ1-4): KAGVTQTPRYLIKTRGQQVTLSCSPISGHRSVSWYQQTPGQGLQFLFEYFSETQRNKGNFPGRFSGRQFSNSRSEMNVSTLELGDSALYLCASSLEGQGRKLFFGSGTQLSVL.

As regards this clone: This sample includes further DNA sequences coding for the same CDR3. This chain uses TRBV18 with TRBJ2-5; perhaps TRBD1 as D (6 bases). V was cut by 4 bases and J by 5 bases, with 11 bases left in between. The germline V gene has CDR1 KGHSH and CDR2 LQKENI. The CDR3 has 13 amino acids. CDR3 protein: CASSQQGGETQYF. The DNA for the CDR3 is TGTGCCAGCTCACAACAGGGCGGCGAGACCCAGTACTTC.

The gene calls are TRBV10-3 and TRBJ2-5; 7 nucleotides align to TRBD1. The CDR3 length is 15 residues. V gave up 10 bases and J gave up 1 base; unmatched junction bases: 12. Germline CDR1 reads ENHRY; CDR2 reads SYGVKD. The CDR3 spells CATLPGTAIQETQYF. Here the CDR3 DNA reads TGTGCCACGCTACCTGGGACAGCTATCCAAGAGACCCAGTACTTC.

V is TRBV4-3 and J is TRBJ1-2; no definite D call. Trimming left V 1 base short and J 4 bases short, with 10 bases between. CDR1 and CDR2 from the germline V gene are LGHNA and YSLEER. The CDR3 loop spans 14 amino acids. CDR3 DNA sequence: TGCGCCAGCAGCCAAGTTGCGGGAGCCTATGGCTACACCTTC. Its translation is CASSQVAGAYGYTF.

The chain employs TRBV25-1 and TRBJ2-4, with TRBD1 matching 7 bases. With 4 bases clipped from V and 9 bases from J, the junction kept 9 bases outside the gene matches. This CDR3 is built from 14 residues. Germline V gene data show CDR1 as MGHDK and CDR2 as SYGVNS. The CDR3 here is CASSADRARGIQYF. For the CDR3, the DNA is TGTGCCAGCAGTGCCGACAGGGCTCGGGGCATTCAGTACTTC.

This chain links TRBV7-8 with TRBJ1-2; a possible D gene is TRBD1 (5 bases). The CDR3 is made up of 14 amino acids. Germline V lookup: CDR1 SGHVS, CDR2 FQNEAQ. The V end lost 1 base, the J end lost 4 bases, and 10 bases lay between the germline ends. The CDR3, as DNA: TGTGCCAGCAGCTTAGTGGGGGGAGGCTATGGCTACACCTTC. Protein sequence: CASSLVGGGYGYTF.

This clone was observed a single time. V gene TRBV3-1 (or the pseudogene TRBV3-2) combines with J gene TRBJ1-4; D is unclear. V lost 0 bases to trimming and J lost 0 bases, with 8 bases between them. Germline CDR1 and CDR2: LGHDT and YNNKEL (reference sequence). The CDR3 contains 16 residues. CDR3 amino acids: CASSQEEGPTNEKLFF. CDR3 bases: TGTGCCAGCAGCCAAGAGGAGGGCCCAACTAATGAAAAACTGTTTTTT.

The chain uses TRBV6-6 and TRBJ1-4, with 8 bases matching TRBD1. V trimming: 10 bases; J trimming: 4 bases; junction bases outside the gene matches: 8. Germline values: CDR1 MNHNY, CDR2 SVGAGI (reference sequence). This CDR3 region has 14 residues. CDR3 coding DNA: TGTGCCACCGAAAGAGGACAGGGTAATGAAAAACTGTTTTTT. Translation gives CATERGQGNEKLFF.

The V call is TRBV7-9, the J call TRBJ2-7; tentatively, D is TRBD2 (5 bases). This CDR3 comprises 13 residues. Trimming left V 4 bases short and J 6 bases short, with 13 bases between. CDR1 SEHNR and CDR2 FQNEAQ come from the germline V gene (reference sequence). The CDR3 coding sequence is TGTGCCAGCAGCTCCGGAGGTGTCGGCGAGCAGTACTTC. As protein: CASSSGGVGEQYF.

This clone was picked up a small number of times. The V and J genes are TRBV10-3 and TRBJ2-2; 10 nucleotides match TRBD2. Trimming at V came to 0 bases and at J to 8 bases, leaving 12 bases not matched to a gene. The CDR3 extends over 18 amino acids. Germline V CDR1 and CDR2: ENHRY, SYGVKD. CDR3 DNA: TGTGCCATCAGTGAGTCGGTTCCTAGCGGGGGTCGGAGAGGGGAGCTGTTTTTT. Protein sequence: CAISESVPSGGRRGELFF.

This sequence joins TRBV16 and TRBJ1-5; 7 bases fit TRBD1. The CDR3 sequence is 16 residues long. Germline values: CDR1 KGHSY, CDR2 FQNENV. V shed 6 bases, J shed 2 bases, and the junction held 10 bases outside the gene matches. The CDR3 coding sequence is TGTGCCAGCAGAAGACCGGCAGGGGGACGCAATCAGCCCCAGCATTTT. Translating gives CASRRPAGGRNQPQHF.

The V call is TRBV5-1, the J call TRBJ1-1; D may be TRBD1 (5 bases). This CDR3 has 15 amino acids. The germline gives CDR1 SGHRS, CDR2 YFSETQ. V gave up 3 bases and J gave up 1 base, with 13 bases separating them. CDR3 loop: CASSWGRMRNTEAFF. CDR3 DNA: TGCGCCAGCAGCTGGGGGAGGATGAGGAACACTGAAGCTTTCTTT.

V is TRBV4-1 and J is TRBJ2-5, with 7 positions matching TRBD2. In germline, CDR1 is MGHRA, CDR2 YSYEKL. Trimming removed 1 base from V and 5 bases from J; junction bases left unmatched: 7. The CDR3 spans 15 residues. CDR3 residues: CASSQVESAGETQYF. CDR3 DNA: TGCGCCAGCAGCCAAGTTGAGTCAGCGGGGGAGACCCAGTACTTC.

There are a few counts of this clone. This chain uses TRBV7-9 with TRBJ1-6; no firm D call. V was shortened by 1 base and J by 6 bases, with 7 bases between the two germline ends. Germline assignment: CDR1 SEHNR and CDR2 FQNEAQ (reference sequence). CDR3 size: 14 residues. The CDR3 DNA follows: TGTGCCAGCAGCTTAGGGCAGATTAATTCACCCCTCCACTTT. Translating it yields CASSLGQINSPLHF.

The rearrangement links TRBV3-1 (or the pseudogene TRBV3-2) to TRBJ1-2; TRBD1 matches 7 bases. CDR1 and CDR2 from the germline V gene are LGHDT and YNNKEL (reference sequence). V gave up 3 bases and J gave up 4 bases; unmatched junction bases: 14. The CDR3 is 17 residues long. Here the CDR3 reads CASSHELSRDSSYGYTF. The CDR3 coding sequence is TGTGCCAGCAGCCACGAACTTTCAAGGGACAGTTCCTATGGCTACACCTTC.

The chain carries TRBV5-4 and TRBJ1-1, with a weak D call TRBD1 (6 bases). CDR1 and CDR2 (germline): SGHNT, YYREEE (reference sequence). Between the trimmed V and J ends, which lost 1 base and 2 bases, there was a span of 9 bases. This CDR3 region has 14 residues. The CDR3 here is CASSLQGINTEAFF. Written as DNA, the CDR3 is TGTGCCAGCAGCTTGCAGGGGATAAACACTGAAGCTTTCTTT.